These 26 T cell receptor beta chains originate from one sample sequenced in a study of molecular identifiers for immune sequencing clone quantification. TCRdb re-derived calls from the PCR reads in MiXCR, one entry per CDR3 protein. The data hold fewer than 350,000 distinct CDR3 sequences, with 20% to 25% observed a single time. Sequencing used naive CD8+ T cells from blood, with Jurkat cell RNA spiked in. Subset noted: FACS-sorted CD8+CD4-CCR7+CD45RA+ naive T cells. The receptors here all came from a human donor in good health. Some libraries in this study had Jurkat cell RNA spiked in.

This rearrangement joins TRBV7-2 to TRBJ1-4, with D unresolved. The V gene lost 1 base and the J gene lost 7 bases, with 16 bases spanning the gap. This CDR3 is built from 16 residues. CDR1 SGHTA and CDR2 FQGNSA come from the germline V gene. CDR3: CASSLGVRGMGEKLFF. The DNA for the CDR3 is TGTGCCAGCAGCTTAGGAGTGCGGGGAATGGGTGAAAAACTGTTTTTT.

In its sample, this clonotype was seen many times. The rearrangement joins TRBV13 to TRBJ1-1; a possible D gene is TRBD1 (5 bases). There are 15 residues in the CDR3. The germline V and J ends were trimmed by 3 bases and 5 bases, with 16 bases remaining between them. The V gene's germline CDR1 is PRHDT and CDR2 FYEKMQ (reference sequence). The CDR3 bases are TGTGCCAGCAGCTTTACCAGGGTGGTTGGGACTGAAGCTTTCTTT. Amino acids: CASSFTRVVGTEAFF. Full variable domain (rest looked up from reference TRBV13 and TRBJ1-1): AAGVIQSPRHLIKEKRETATLKCYPIPRHDTVYWYQQGPGQDPQFLISFYEKMQSDKGSIPDRFSAQQFSDYHSELNMSSLELGDSALYFCASSFTRVVGTEAFFGQGTRLTVV.

This clonotype was recorded many times. The V call is TRBV6-2 or TRBV6-3, the J call TRBJ2-7; D might be TRBD1 or TRBD2, each matching 5 bases. This CDR3 is 14 amino acids long. V lost 10 bases to trimming and J lost 3 bases, with 19 bases between them. In germline, CDR1 is MNHEY, CDR2 SVGEGT. CDR3 region: CATRPRDANYEQYF. The CDR3 DNA is TGTGCCACCCGCCCAAGGGACGCAAACTACGAGCAGTACTTC.

This clonotype has at least ten counts. The chain joins TRBV11-2 to TRBJ2-3, with 9 bases that match TRBD2. Germline CDR1 and CDR2: SGHAT and FQNNGV. This CDR3 is built from 15 residues. The V segment lost 1 base and the J segment 4 bases; nucleotides outside the gene matches: 3. Written as DNA, the CDR3 is TGTGCCAGCAGCTTAGTGGGACTAGCCCCAGATACGCAGTATTTT. Its translation is CASSLVGLAPDTQYF.

There are a few counts of this clonotype. This sequence joins TRBV7-9 and TRBJ2-7; a possible D gene is TRBD2 (5 bases). V was trimmed by 4 bases and J by 6 bases, leaving 19 bases between them. This CDR3 comprises 15 residues. Germline assignment: CDR1 SEHNR and CDR2 FQNEAQ (reference sequence). Here the CDR3 reads CASSSVSPGGGEQYF. The DNA of the CDR3 is TGTGCCAGCAGCTCCGTGTCACCTGGAGGCGGCGAGCAGTACTTC.

To note about this clonotype: This could be a read error, since a much larger clone is one nucleotide away. This sequence joins TRBV19 and TRBJ2-3; 9 positions agree with TRBD2. In germline, CDR1 is LNHDA, CDR2 SQIVND (reference sequence). Germline trimming cut 7 bases from V and 4 bases from J; bases unmatched to any gene: 6. The CDR3 spans 14 residues. The CDR3 region has the DNA TGTGCCAGTAAAGTCGGCGGGGGGGCAGATACGCAGTATTTT. Its translation is CASKVGGGADTQYF.

A few counts support this clonotype. The chain carries TRBV6-2 or TRBV6-3 and TRBJ1-1; D ambiguous. Trimming removed 5 bases from V and 6 bases from J, with 10 bases in between. This CDR3 has 12 amino acids. CDR1 is MNHEY and CDR2 is SVGEGT in the germline V gene. DNA for the CDR3: TGTGCCAGCAGTCCACGGCATTCTGAAGCTTTCTTT. Protein product: CASSPRHSEAFF.

On this clonotype itself: A much larger clone is a single base away; this may be a read error. The V call is TRBV30, the J call TRBJ2-1, with TRBD2 matching 10 bases. Germline CDR1 GTSNPN, CDR2 SVGIG (reference sequence). The CDR3 length is 17 residues. The V segment lost 0 bases and the J segment 8 bases; nucleotides outside the gene matches: 13. The CDR3 region is CAWSVRPVTSGSYEQFF. CDR3 DNA: TGTGCCTGGAGTGTACGGCCCGTGACTAGCGGGTCATATGAGCAGTTCTTC.

This clonotype was observed at least ten times. V is TRBV7-9 and J is TRBJ2-3; perhaps TRBD2 as D (6 bases). V lost 3 bases to trimming and J lost 3 bases, with 16 bases between them. The CDR3 length is 16 residues. CDR1 SEHNR and CDR2 FQNEAQ come from the germline V gene (reference sequence). The CDR3 region has the DNA TGTGCCAGCAGCTTCACCGGGACTTCAGAGACAGATACGCAGTATTTT. Amino acids: CASSFTGTSETDTQYF.

This clonotype was recorded many times. The chain uses TRBV7-6 and TRBJ2-6, with unresolved D. This CDR3 spans 13 amino acids. V was shortened by 8 bases and J by 0 bases, with 5 bases between the two germline ends. In germline, CDR1 is SGHVS, CDR2 FNYEAQ. CDR3 residues: CASGPSGANVLTF. The CDR3 nucleotides are TGTGCCAGCGGGCCCTCTGGGGCCAACGTCCTGACTTTC. Looking up the rest from reference TRBV7-6 and TRBJ2-6 gives the full variable domain: GAGVSQSPRYKVTKRGQDVALRCDPISGHVSLYWYRQALGQGPEFLTYFNYEAQQDKSGLPNDRFSAERPEGSISTLTIQRTEQRDSAMYRCASGPSGANVLTFGAGSRLTVL.

The chain couples TRBV7-9 to TRBJ2-3; D possibly corresponds to TRBD1 (7 bases). V was clipped by 5 bases and J by 0 bases, with 15 bases between them. This CDR3 has 16 residues. Germline CDR1 is SEHNR and CDR2 is FQNEAQ (reference sequence). The CDR3 sequence is CASSRSGGGSTDTQYF. The DNA of the CDR3 is TGTGCCAGCAGCCGGTCAGGGGGAGGCAGCACAGATACGCAGTATTTT.

Many counts were recorded for this clonotype. V gene TRBV11-2 combines with J gene TRBJ2-3, with D possibly TRBD2 on 5 matching bases. The CDR3 is 17 residues long. Between the trimmed V and J ends, which lost 7 bases and 1 base, there was a span of 21 bases. Germline values: CDR1 SGHAT, CDR2 FQNNGV. The CDR3 here is CASIGFIVGLRTDTQYF. DNA for the CDR3: TGTGCCAGCATTGGGTTTATCGTAGGACTCCGCACAGATACGCAGTATTTT.

On this clonotype: Given a much more abundant clone one base away, this may be a read error. J is TRBJ1-1 and V is TRBV6-1; possibly TRBD1 for D (6 bases). V was cut by 7 bases and J by 12 bases, with 9 bases left in between. The CDR3 is 9 residues long. Germline-derived CDR1 and CDR2 are MNHNS and SASEGT. CDR3 nucleotides: TGTGCCAGCAAGGGGGAAACTTTCTTT. Amino acid sequence: CASKGETFF.

For this clonotype: A much larger clone is a single base away; this may be a read error. The chain joins TRBV12-3 or TRBV12-4 to TRBJ1-6; 7 nucleotides match TRBD1. The CDR3 totals 12 residues. The DNA for the CDR3 is TGTGCCAGCTCCCCAGGGGGTTCACCCCTCTACTTT. This encodes CASSPGGSPLYF.

The J gene is TRBJ1-5, the V gene TRBV2, with D tentatively TRBD1 (5 bases). V was pared by 3 bases and J by 3 bases, with 6 bases between. CDR1 and CDR2 from the germline V gene are SNHLY and FYNNEI. The CDR3 loop spans 13 amino acids. Here the CDR3 DNA reads TGTGCCAGCAGTGACAGGGTCAATCAGCCCCAGCATTTT. Amino acids: CASSDRVNQPQHF.

The table lists this clonotype with many counts. The V and J genes are TRBV28 and TRBJ2-3, with TRBD1 matching 8 bases. V shed 6 bases, J shed 4 bases, and the junction held 6 bases outside the gene matches. The CDR3 has 14 amino acids. CDR1 MDHEN and CDR2 SYDVKM come from the germline V gene. CDR3 in DNA: TGTGCCAGCAGAGAGCAGGGGGCTCCAGATACGCAGTATTTT. As protein: CASREQGAPDTQYF. The full variable domain, in which reference TRBV28 and TRBJ2-3 provide the parts outside the CDR3, is DVKVTQSSRYLVKRTGEKVFLECVQDMDHENMFWYRQDPGLGLRLIYFSYDVKMKEKGDIPEGYSVSREKKERFSLILESASTNQTSMYLCASREQGAPDTQYFGPGTRLTVL.

This clonotype was found a few times. This rearrangement joins TRBV4-3 to TRBJ2-7, with D unclear. The CDR3 loop spans 15 amino acids. V was shortened by 0 bases and J by 3 bases, with 12 bases between the two germline ends. CDR1 LGHNA and CDR2 YSLEER come from the germline V gene. CDR3 DNA sequence: TGCGCCAGCAGCCAAGATCGGATTAGCTACTACGAGCAGTACTTC. This translates into CASSQDRISYYEQYF.

This clonotype was counted many times. This chain joins TRBV29-1 and TRBJ1-2; D gene unclear. Trimming stripped 0 bases from V and 3 bases from J, with 14 bases between. This CDR3 comprises 15 residues. Germline values: CDR1 SQVTM, CDR2 ANQGSEA. CDR3 amino acids: CSVEDTWVLDYGYTF. CDR3 sequence (DNA): TGCAGCGTTGAAGATACTTGGGTTCTGGACTATGGCTACACCTTC.

Concerning this clonotype: A single base separates this from a much larger clone, so it may be a read error. The chain is built from TRBV6-2 or TRBV6-3 and TRBJ1-3; D may be TRBD1 (6 bases). Per the germline V gene, CDR1 is MNHEY and CDR2 is SVGEGT. The CDR3 loop spans 12 amino acids. CDR3 loop: CAGSIGGIPEDF. The CDR3 DNA reads as TGTGCCGGCAGTATAGGGGGGATCCCGGAGGATTTT.

This clonotype appeared a few times. This chain joins TRBV25-1 and TRBJ2-5, with D unresolved. This CDR3 contains 13 residues. Trimming took off 3 bases at V and 2 bases at J, with 7 bases between the two ends. Per the germline V gene, CDR1 is MGHDK and CDR2 is SYGVNS. CDR3 sequence reads: CASSEELQETQYF. As DNA, the CDR3 is TGTGCCAGCAGTGAGGAACTACAAGAGACCCAGTACTTC.

The table lists this clonotype with many counts. This rearrangement joins TRBV6-5 to TRBJ1-2, with no clear D. The CDR3 covers 13 residues. V lost 2 bases to trimming and J lost 5 bases, with 9 bases between them. Germline V gene sequence: CDR1 MNHEY, CDR2 SVGAGI. The CDR3 DNA sequence: TGTGCCAGCAGTTACAGTAGGTTGTATGGCTACACCTTC. It translates to CASSYSRLYGYTF.

Ten or more counts support this clonotype. CDR3 in amino acids: CASSYRGVAGANVLTF. In DNA form, the CDR3 reads TGCGCCAGCAGCTACAGGGGAGTAGCTGGGGCCAACGTCCTGACTTTC. The rearrangement uses TRBV5-1 and TRBJ2-6, with TRBD1 matching over 7 bases. V was clipped by 3 bases and J by 2 bases; unmatched bases: 5. Germline V gene data show CDR1 as SGHRS and CDR2 as YFSETQ. The CDR3 has 16 amino acids.

This clonotype was counted ten times or more. The CDR3 coding sequence is TGTGCCATCAGTGTAACGGGGGGAGAAGAGACCCAGTACTTC. Its protein is CAISVTGGEETQYF. The chain uses TRBV10-3 and TRBJ2-5; 7 bases line up with TRBD2. This CDR3 comprises 14 residues. V shed 4 bases, J shed 3 bases, and the junction held 5 bases outside the gene matches. Germline V lookup: CDR1 ENHRY, CDR2 SYGVKD.

This clonotype was seen ten or more times. CDR3 in DNA: TGCGCCCCTAGTGGAAACTCTATCCAGCCCCAGCATTTT. This gives the protein CAPSGNSIQPQHF. V usage is TRBV23-1 and J usage is TRBJ1-5, with unresolved D. TRBV23-1 is known as an ORF, though its function is uncertain. This CDR3 is built from 13 residues. V dropped 11 bases and J dropped 7 bases, with 18 bases sitting between them.

This chain connects TRBV10-3 to TRBJ2-7, with D uncertain. Germline CDR1 and CDR2: ENHRY and SYGVKD. V was shortened by 3 bases and J by 4 bases, with 13 bases between the two germline ends. The CDR3 is made up of 14 amino acids. CDR3 sequence reads: CAISDYQILYEQYF. The CDR3 DNA sequence: TGTGCCATCAGTGATTATCAAATTTTATACGAGCAGTACTTC.

V and J are TRBV4-2 and TRBJ2-7; 9 nucleotides agree with TRBD2. J lost 1 base, V lost 0 bases, and 10 bases had no gene match. Germline V lookup: CDR1 LGHNA, CDR2 YNFKEQ. The length of the CDR3 is 18 residues. The CDR3 spells CASSQDRSGSDVSYEQYF. CDR3 in DNA: TGTGCCAGCAGCCAAGATCGTAGCGGGAGTGATGTTTCCTACGAGCAGTACTTC.